The clone carrying this T cell receptor beta chain was seen a handful of times. Carried by each TCR cDNA molecule was a unique molecular identifier. Each CDR3 protein gets one entry after TCRdb re-called the 5' RACE reads with MiXCR. Among under 25,000 distinct CDR3 sequences, 9% to 10% were seen once, and the ten largest hold 35% to 40%. The sample originates from a study of spatial heterogeneity in lung cancer. Study details: Donors were about 70 untreated early-stage non-small cell lung cancer patients.

As for time point: blood at routine non-recurrence follow-up after resection. The specimen comprised PBMCs, sampled at follow-up. This receptor was obtained from a female donor with early-stage non-small cell lung cancer.

DNA for the CDR3: TGTGCCAGCAGCCAGGACTTAGGCAGCTACGAGCAGTACTTC. Translated, it gives CASSQDLGSYEQYF. The rearrangement joins TRBV7-6 to TRBJ2-7; D perhaps matches TRBD2 (5 bases). Looked up from germline, CDR1 is SGHVS and CDR2 is FNYEAQ. This CDR3 comprises 14 residues. V was shortened by 5 bases and J by 3 bases, with 14 bases between the two germline ends.